One and the same sample provided the 8 T cell receptor beta chains below, sequenced in a study of blood T cell repertoires in COVID-19. Generated by immunoSEQ multiplex PCR, the TCRdb table keeps only in-frame clones and is missing some. In the table there are fewer than 200,000 clones, about 79% of which are singletons. The sequenced sample was peripheral blood. The receptors originated from a woman in her sixties or seventies with acute or convalescent COVID-19.

The chain couples TRBV10-3 to TRBJ2-7, with D uncertain. Trimming stripped 3 bases from V and 9 bases from J, with 9 bases between. Germline CDR1 and CDR2: ENHRY and SYGVKD. The CDR3 has 11 amino acids. CDR3 coding DNA: TGTGCCATCAGTGACCAGTTAACGCAGTACTTC. This gives the protein CAISDQLTQYF.

This clone has a handful of counts. The gene calls are TRBV19 and TRBJ1-5; D might be TRBD1 (6 bases). Germline V lookup: CDR1 LNHDA, CDR2 SQIVND (reference sequence). Trimming shortened V by 7 bases and J by 5 bases, and 15 bases separated the two germline ends. This CDR3 contains 14 residues. As DNA, the CDR3 is TGTGCCAGTAAGGCAACAGGGAGCGATCAGCCCCAGCATTTT. This codes for CASKATGSDQPQHF.

The chain is built from TRBV29-1 and TRBJ2-3; perhaps TRBD2 as D (5 bases). Germline V lookup: CDR1 SQVTM, CDR2 ANQGSEA. Trimming cost V 1 base and J 2 bases, with 10 bases left between them. This CDR3 comprises 14 residues. CDR3 nucleotide sequence: TGCAGCGTTGAAGGGCTAGCATTCACAGATACGCAGTATTTT. Its translation: CSVEGLAFTDTQYF.

The CDR3: CASRRQGSIYSPLHF. DNA of the CDR3: TGCGCCAGCAGACGACAGGGCTCAATCTATTCACCCCTCCACTTT. The chain couples TRBV5-1 to TRBJ1-6; 7 bases are shared with TRBD1. CDR3 length: 15 amino acids. After removal of 5 bases from V and 8 bases from J, the junction contained 10 bases not matched to a gene. Germline CDR1 is SGHRS and CDR2 is YFSETQ.

The chain combines TRBV7-2 with TRBJ1-2; D gene unclear. Trimming removed 5 bases from V and 0 bases from J, with 10 bases in between. The CDR3 extends over 14 amino acids. In germline, CDR1 is SGHTA, CDR2 FQGNSA. The CDR3 DNA sequence: TGTGCCAGCAGCCGCGACCGGGCTAACTATGGCTACACCTTC. This translates into CASSRDRANYGYTF.

CDR3 residues: CASSAGLNTDTQYF. The CDR3 nucleotides are TGTGCCAGCAGCGCGGGACTTAACACAGATACGCAGTATTTT. V is TRBV9 and J is TRBJ2-3, with D perhaps TRBD2 (6 bases). This CDR3 comprises 14 residues. Germline V gene data show CDR1 as SGDLS and CDR2 as YYNGEE. The germline V and J ends were trimmed by 3 bases and 2 bases, with 10 bases remaining between them. Full variable domain (remainder filled in from reference TRBV9 and TRBJ2-3): DSGVTQTPKHLITATGQRVTLRCSPRSGDLSVYWYQQSLDQGLQFLIQYYNGEERAKGNILERFSAQQFPDLHSELNLSSLELGDSALYFCASSAGLNTDTQYFGPGTRLTVL.

In the case of this clone: The identical CDR3 is also encoded by other nucleotide sequences in the sample. This chain connects TRBV19 to TRBJ2-7, with 7 bases that match TRBD1. The CDR3 sequence is 14 residues long. Germline trimming cut 4 bases from V and 3 bases from J; bases unmatched to any gene: 6. The germline gives CDR1 LNHDA, CDR2 SQIVND (reference sequence). CDR3 DNA sequence: TGTGCCAGTAGTAAAAAGACAGGGCACTACGAGCAGTACTTC. Encoded protein: CASSKKTGHYEQYF. The full variable domain, in which reference TRBV19 and TRBJ2-7 provide the parts outside the CDR3, is DGGITQSPKYLFRKEGQNVTLSCEQNLNHDAMYWYRQDPGQGLRLIYYSQIVNDFQKGDIAEGYSVSREKKESFPLTVTSAQKNPTAFYLCASSKKTGHYEQYFGPGTRLTVT.

The chain is built from TRBV11-3 and TRBJ2-2; tentatively, D is TRBD2 (5 bases). From germline, CDR1 is SGHNT and CDR2 YENEEA. Trimming left V 4 bases short and J 5 bases short, with 8 bases between. The CDR3 spans 13 residues. Written as DNA, the CDR3 is TGTGCCAGCAGCTATACTAGGACCGGGGAGCTGTTTTTT. This codes for CASSYTRTGELFF.